The source of this T cell receptor beta chain is a study of shared clonotypes between healthy human individuals. Produced via immunoSEQ multiplex PCR; TCRdb's table is partial and in-frame only. The sample includes 2 million to 2.5 million clones, 80% to 95% of them seen just once. Germline loops: CDR1 LGHNA, CDR2 YNFKEQ. The CDR3 loop spans 14 amino acids. J gave up 6 bases and V 8 bases, and 10 bases lay outside the gene matches. This sequence originates from a man younger than 30 in good health. Some clones in this sample may be carry-over from other donors' samples. V is TRBV4-2 and J is TRBJ2-7; TRBD1 matches 10 bases. Specimen: naive CD4+ T cells from PBMCs. Described subset: CD45RA+ positively selected. The CDR3 nucleotides read TGTGCCAGCGGCGGGACAGGGGCTCCACTCGAGCAGTACTTC. This codes for CASGGTGAPLEQYF.